The clone carrying this T cell receptor beta chain has only one observation. The data are from a study of blood T cell repertoires in COVID-19. As originally analysed: Estimated nucleated cell counts came from reference gene primer amplification. Profiled with immunoSEQ multiplex PCR; TCRdb holds only in-frame clones, not every one. That table gives V, J and clone size, and the DNA gave D and trimming. The data show approximately 190,000 clones, over 70% seen once. The J segment lost 7 bases and the V segment lost 6 bases, leaving 3 bases of the junction unmatched. Germline V CDR1 and CDR2: MNHEY, SMNVEV (reference sequence). This CDR3 comprises 13 residues.

Input material: peripheral blood. This chain joins TRBV27 and TRBJ1-5; 10 positions match TRBD1. The TCR sequence derives from a man between 60 and 75 years old with acute or convalescent COVID-19. The CDR3 is CASRGQGLQPQHF. As DNA, the CDR3 is TGTGCCAGCAGGGGACAGGGGTTGCAGCCCCAGCATTTT.